What follows is one TCR beta chain and its context. Time point noted: cycle 4 day 1 (C4D1), after less than 7 weeks of nivolumab. Autologous stem cell transplantation was followed by relapse in every patient, and brentuximab vedotin exposure varied. Sequenced by immunoSEQ multiplex PCR; TCRdb stores in-frame clones only, minus some. The sample includes 3,500 to 5,000 clones, around 66% of them seen just once. With 6 bases clipped from V and 7 bases from J, the junction kept 8 bases outside the gene matches. CDR3 length: 13 residues. CDR1 MNHNS and CDR2 SASEGT come from the germline V gene. The data are from a study of PD-1 blockade in classical Hodgkin lymphoma.

Sequenced material: peripheral blood mononuclear cells (PBMCs), taken before the fourth cycle of nivolumab. J is TRBJ1-2 and V is TRBV6-1; 7 positions agree with TRBD1. The clonotype comes from a human donor with classical Hodgkin lymphoma. The CDR3 reads CASRIQGSGGYTF. Written as DNA, the CDR3 is TGTGCCAGCAGAATACAGGGGAGCGGTGGCTACACCTTC.